The next 7 T cell receptor beta chains were all read from a single sample in a study of shared clonotypes between healthy human individuals. The data were produced by immunoSEQ multiplex PCR, yet TCRdb's version contains in-frame clones alone and is incomplete. This table has about a million clones, approximately 80% appearing once. Source material: memory CD4+ T cells from PBMCs. As for subset: CD45RA-negative fraction. These receptors were collected from a young man in good health. Some clones in this sample may be carry-over from other donors' samples.

This rearrangement joins TRBV11-1 to TRBJ2-5; 12 bases line up with TRBD1. V gave up 8 bases and J gave up 4 bases; unmatched junction bases: 14. Germline CDR1 and CDR2: SGHAT and FQDESV (reference sequence). The CDR3 totals 17 residues. The CDR3 protein is CASSPRLGQGAGETQYF. DNA of the CDR3: TGTGCCAGCTCCCCACGATTGGGACAGGGGGCAGGAGAGACCCAGTACTTC.

This sequence joins TRBV10-1 and TRBJ1-1; D possibly corresponds to TRBD1 (5 bases). This CDR3 has 14 residues. Germline lookup yields CDR1 WNHNN and CDR2 SYGVQD (reference sequence). Trimming stripped 6 bases from V and 7 bases from J, with 18 bases between. The CDR3: CASSPKGKRGEAFF. CDR3 bases: TGCGCCAGCAGCCCAAAGGGGAAGAGGGGTGAAGCTTTCTTT.

CDR3 sequence: CASSEGQGTEGYTF. The CDR3 DNA is TGTGCCAGCAGTGAGGGACAGGGGACGGAAGGCTACACCTTC. The chain uses TRBV2 and TRBJ1-2; TRBD1 aligns across 10 bases. Trimming at V came to 3 bases and at J to 8 bases, leaving 6 bases not matched to a gene. The germline gives CDR1 SNHLY, CDR2 FYNNEI. The CDR3 is made up of 14 amino acids.

This clone was counted a single time. V usage is TRBV7-9 and J usage is TRBJ1-2, with D possibly matching TRBD1 (5 bases). V lost 3 bases to trimming and J lost 3 bases, with 14 bases between them. Looked up from germline, CDR1 is SEHNR and CDR2 is FQNEAQ (reference sequence). The CDR3 is 15 amino acids. The CDR3 loop reads CASSLPIGRDYGYTF. CDR3 bases: TGTGCCAGCAGCTTGCCAATTGGCAGGGACTATGGCTACACCTTC.

The V gene is TRBV5-1, the J gene TRBJ2-3; either TRBD1 or TRBD2 may supply D (6 bases each). Germline CDR1 is SGHRS and CDR2 is YFSETQ. With 0 bases removed from V and 9 bases from J, the gap between germline ends came to 11 bases. The CDR3 runs to 13 residues. The CDR3 here is CASSLEQGGTQYF. In nucleotides, the CDR3 is TGCGCCAGCAGCTTGGAACAGGGAGGCACGCAGTATTTT.

This clone was seen a few times. This chain connects TRBV6-5 to TRBJ2-7, with a weak D call TRBD1 (5 bases). The CDR3 covers 14 residues. CDR1 MNHEY and CDR2 SVGAGI come from the germline V gene. Trimming shortened V by 6 bases and J by 3 bases, and 15 bases separated the two germline ends. This CDR3 is CASSPQQGSYEQYF. The DNA for the CDR3 is TGTGCCAGCAGCCCCCAGCAGGGAAGCTACGAGCAGTACTTC.

V is TRBV6-1 and J is TRBJ2-1, with D possibly TRBD2 on 6 matching bases. CDR1 is MNHNS, CDR2 SASEGT, per germline. The V end lost 8 bases, the J end lost 7 bases, and 12 bases lay between the germline ends. This CDR3 is built from 12 residues. This CDR3 reads CASRTGENEQFF. The CDR3, as DNA: TGTGCCAGCCGTACGGGGGAAAATGAGCAGTTCTTC.